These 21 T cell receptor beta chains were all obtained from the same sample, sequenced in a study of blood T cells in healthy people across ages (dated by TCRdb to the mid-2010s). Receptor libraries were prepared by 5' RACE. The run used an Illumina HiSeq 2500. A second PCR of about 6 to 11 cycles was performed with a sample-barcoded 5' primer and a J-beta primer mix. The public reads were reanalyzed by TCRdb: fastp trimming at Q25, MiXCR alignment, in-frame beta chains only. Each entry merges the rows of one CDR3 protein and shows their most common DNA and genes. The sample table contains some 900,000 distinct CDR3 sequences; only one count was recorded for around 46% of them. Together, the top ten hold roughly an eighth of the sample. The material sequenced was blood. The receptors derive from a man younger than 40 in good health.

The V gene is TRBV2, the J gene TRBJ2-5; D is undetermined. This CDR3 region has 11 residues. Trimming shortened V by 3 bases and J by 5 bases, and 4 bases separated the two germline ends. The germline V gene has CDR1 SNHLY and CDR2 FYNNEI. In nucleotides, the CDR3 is TGTGCCAGCAGTGATTTTGAGACCCAGTACTTC. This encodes CASSDFETQYF.

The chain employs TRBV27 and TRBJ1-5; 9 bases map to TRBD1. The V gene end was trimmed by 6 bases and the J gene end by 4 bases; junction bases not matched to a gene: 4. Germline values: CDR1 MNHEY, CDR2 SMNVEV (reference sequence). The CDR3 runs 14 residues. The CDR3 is CASSIQGANQPQHF. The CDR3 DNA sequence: TGTGCCAGCAGCATACAGGGGGCAAATCAGCCCCAGCATTTT.

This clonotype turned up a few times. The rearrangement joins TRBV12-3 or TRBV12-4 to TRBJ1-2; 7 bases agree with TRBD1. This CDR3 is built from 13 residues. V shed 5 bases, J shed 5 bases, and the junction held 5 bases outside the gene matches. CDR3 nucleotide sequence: TGTGCCAGCAGTGCAGGGACAGCTTATGGCTACACCTTC. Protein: CASSAGTAYGYTF.

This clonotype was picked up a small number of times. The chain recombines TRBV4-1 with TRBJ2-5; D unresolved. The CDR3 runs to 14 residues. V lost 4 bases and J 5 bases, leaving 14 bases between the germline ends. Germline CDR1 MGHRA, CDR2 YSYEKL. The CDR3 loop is CASSRSTGSETQYF. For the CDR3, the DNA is TGCGCCAGCAGCCGATCTACTGGGTCGGAGACCCAGTACTTC.

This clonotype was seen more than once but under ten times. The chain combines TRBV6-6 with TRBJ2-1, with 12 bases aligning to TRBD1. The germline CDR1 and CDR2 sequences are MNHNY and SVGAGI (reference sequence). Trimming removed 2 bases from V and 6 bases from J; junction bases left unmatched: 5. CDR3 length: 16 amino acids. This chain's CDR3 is CASSYRDRGLSNEQFF. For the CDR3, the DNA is TGTGCCAGCAGTTACCGGGACAGGGGGCTTAGCAATGAGCAGTTCTTC.

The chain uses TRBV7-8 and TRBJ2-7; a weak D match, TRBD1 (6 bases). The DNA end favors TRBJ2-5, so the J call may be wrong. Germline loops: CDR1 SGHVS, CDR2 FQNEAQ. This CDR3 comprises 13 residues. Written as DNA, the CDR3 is TGTGCCAGCAGCACAGGGCTCGGAGAGACCCAGTACTTC. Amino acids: CASSTGLGETQYF.

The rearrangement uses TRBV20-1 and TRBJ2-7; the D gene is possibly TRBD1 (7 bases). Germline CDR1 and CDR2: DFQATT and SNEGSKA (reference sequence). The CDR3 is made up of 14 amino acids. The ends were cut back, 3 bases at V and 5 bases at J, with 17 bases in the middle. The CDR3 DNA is TGCAGTGCTAGGGCCGCAGGGGGGAACCACGAGCAGTACTTC. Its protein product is CSARAAGGNHEQYF.

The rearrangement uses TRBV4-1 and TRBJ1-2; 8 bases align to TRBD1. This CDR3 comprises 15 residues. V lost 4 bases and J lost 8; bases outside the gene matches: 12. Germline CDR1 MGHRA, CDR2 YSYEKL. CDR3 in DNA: TGCGCCAGCAGCCTAATCGCCAGGGGGCAGGAAGGCTACACCTTC. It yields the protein CASSLIARGQEGYTF.

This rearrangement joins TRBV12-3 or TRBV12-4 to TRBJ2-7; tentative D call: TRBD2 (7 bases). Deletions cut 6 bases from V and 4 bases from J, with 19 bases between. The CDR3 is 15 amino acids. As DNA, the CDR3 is TGTGCCAGCAGGGGAGGGGGTACCGTTACGTACGAGCAGTACTTC. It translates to CASRGGGTVTYEQYF.

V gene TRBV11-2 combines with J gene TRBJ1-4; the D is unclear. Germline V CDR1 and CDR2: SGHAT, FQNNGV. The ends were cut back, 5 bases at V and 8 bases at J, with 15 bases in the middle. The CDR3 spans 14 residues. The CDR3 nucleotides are TGTGCCAGCAGCCCCGACCCCTTTTGGGAAAAACTGTTTTTT. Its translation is CASSPDPFWEKLFF. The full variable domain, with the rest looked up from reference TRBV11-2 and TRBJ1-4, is EAGVAQSPRYKIIEKRQSVAFWCNPISGHATLYWYQQILGQGPKLLIQFQNNGVVDDSQLPKDRFSAERLKGVDSTLKIQPAKLEDSAVYLCASSPDPFWEKLFFGSGTQLSVL.

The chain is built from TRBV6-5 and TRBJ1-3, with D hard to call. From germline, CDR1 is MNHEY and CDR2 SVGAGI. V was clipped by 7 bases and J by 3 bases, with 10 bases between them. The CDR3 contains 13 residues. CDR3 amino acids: CASTPGGGNTIYF. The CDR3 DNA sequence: TGTGCCAGCACTCCTGGAGGTGGAAACACCATATATTTT.

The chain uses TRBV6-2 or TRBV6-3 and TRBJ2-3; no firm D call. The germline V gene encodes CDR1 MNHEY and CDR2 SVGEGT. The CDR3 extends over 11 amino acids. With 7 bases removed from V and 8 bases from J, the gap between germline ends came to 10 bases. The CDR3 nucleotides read TGTGCCAGCAACACCGAGGCTACGCAGTATTTT. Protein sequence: CASNTEATQYF.

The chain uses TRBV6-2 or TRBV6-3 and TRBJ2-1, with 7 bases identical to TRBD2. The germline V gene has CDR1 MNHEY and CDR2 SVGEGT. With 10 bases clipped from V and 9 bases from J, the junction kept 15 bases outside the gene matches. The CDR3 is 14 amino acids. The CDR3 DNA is TGTGCCACCGCAAGGACTAGAAACGCCCCTGAGCAGTTCTTC. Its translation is CATARTRNAPEQFF.

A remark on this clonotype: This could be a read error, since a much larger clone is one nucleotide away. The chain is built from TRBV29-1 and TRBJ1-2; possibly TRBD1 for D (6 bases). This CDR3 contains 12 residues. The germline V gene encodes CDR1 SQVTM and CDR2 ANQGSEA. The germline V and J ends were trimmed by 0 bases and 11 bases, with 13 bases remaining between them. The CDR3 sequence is CSVEDAGGTYTF. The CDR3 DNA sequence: TGCAGCGTTGAAGACGCCGGGGGCACTTACACCTTC.

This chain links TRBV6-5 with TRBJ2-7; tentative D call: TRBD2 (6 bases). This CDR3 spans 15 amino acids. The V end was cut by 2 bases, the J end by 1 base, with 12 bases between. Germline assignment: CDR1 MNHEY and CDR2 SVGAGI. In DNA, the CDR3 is TGTGCCAGCAGTTACCGCGGGATGAGTTCCTACGAGCAGTACTTC. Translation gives CASSYRGMSSYEQYF.

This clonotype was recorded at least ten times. In nucleotides, the CDR3 is TGTGCCAGCAGCTTGGATGGACAGGGGGCCTACGAGCAGTACTTC. This codes for CASSLDGQGAYEQYF. The J gene is TRBJ2-7, the V gene TRBV7-9; 10 bases fit TRBD1. The CDR3 has 15 amino acids. The germline gives CDR1 SEHNR, CDR2 FQNEAQ (reference sequence). The J segment lost 2 bases and the V segment lost 3 bases, leaving 4 bases of the junction unmatched.

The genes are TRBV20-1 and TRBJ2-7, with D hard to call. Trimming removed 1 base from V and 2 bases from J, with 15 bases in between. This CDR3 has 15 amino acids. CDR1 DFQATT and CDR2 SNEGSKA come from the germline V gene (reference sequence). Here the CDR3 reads CSARGVPYLAYEQYF. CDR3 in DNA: TGCAGTGCTAGAGGGGTCCCTTACTTGGCCTACGAGCAGTACTTC.

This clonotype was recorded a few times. In DNA form, the CDR3 reads TGTGCCAGCAGTGAAATGGGGACTAGTATCTACAATGAGCAGTTCTTC. Its translation: CASSEMGTSIYNEQFF. The V and J genes are TRBV2 and TRBJ2-1, with 8 positions matching TRBD2. Trimming removed 2 bases from V and 3 bases from J; junction bases left unmatched: 6. Germline CDR1 SNHLY, CDR2 FYNNEI. This CDR3 spans 16 amino acids.

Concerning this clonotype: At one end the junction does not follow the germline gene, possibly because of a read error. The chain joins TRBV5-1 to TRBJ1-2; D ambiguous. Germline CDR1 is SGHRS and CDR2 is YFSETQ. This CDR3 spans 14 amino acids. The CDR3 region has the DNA TGCACCAGCAGCTTCGATACGGAGAACTATGGCTACACCTTC. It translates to CTSSFDTENYGYTF. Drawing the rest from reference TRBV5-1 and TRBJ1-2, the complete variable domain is KAGVTQTPRYLIKTRGQQVTLSCSPISGHRSVSWYQQTPGQGLQFLFEYFSETQRNKGNFPGRFSGRQFSNSRSEMNVSTLELGDSALYLCTSSFDTENYGYTFGSGTRLTVV.

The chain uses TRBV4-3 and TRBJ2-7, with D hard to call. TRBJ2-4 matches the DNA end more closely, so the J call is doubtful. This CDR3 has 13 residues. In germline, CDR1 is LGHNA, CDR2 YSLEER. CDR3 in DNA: TGCGCCAGCAGCCAAGTTACAGCTAACATTCAGTACTTC. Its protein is CASSQVTANIQYF.

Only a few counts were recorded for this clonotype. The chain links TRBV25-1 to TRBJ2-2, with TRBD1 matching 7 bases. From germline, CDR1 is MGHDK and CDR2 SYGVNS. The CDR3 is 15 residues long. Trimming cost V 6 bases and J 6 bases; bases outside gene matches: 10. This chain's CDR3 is CASSPLDRDAGELFF. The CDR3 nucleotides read TGTGCCAGCAGCCCTCTAGACAGGGACGCCGGGGAGCTGTTTTTT.